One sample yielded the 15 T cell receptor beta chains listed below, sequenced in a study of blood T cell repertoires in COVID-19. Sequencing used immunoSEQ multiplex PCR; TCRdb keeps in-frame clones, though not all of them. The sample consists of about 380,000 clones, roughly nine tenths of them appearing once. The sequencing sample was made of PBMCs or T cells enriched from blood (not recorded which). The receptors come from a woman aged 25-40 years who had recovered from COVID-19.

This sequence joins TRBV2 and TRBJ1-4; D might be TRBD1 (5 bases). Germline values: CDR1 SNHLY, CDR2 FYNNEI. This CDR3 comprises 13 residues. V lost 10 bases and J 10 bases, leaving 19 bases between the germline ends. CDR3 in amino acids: CATLGGTEGKLFF. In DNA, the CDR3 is TGTGCCACCTTGGGAGGGACCGAAGGAAAACTGTTTTTT. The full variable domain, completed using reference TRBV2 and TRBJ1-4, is EPEVTQTPSHQVTQMGQEVILRCVPISNHLYFYWYRQILGQKVEFLVSFYNNEISEKSEIFDDQFSVERPDGSNFTLKIRSTKLEDSAMYFCATLGGTEGKLFFGSGTQLSVL.

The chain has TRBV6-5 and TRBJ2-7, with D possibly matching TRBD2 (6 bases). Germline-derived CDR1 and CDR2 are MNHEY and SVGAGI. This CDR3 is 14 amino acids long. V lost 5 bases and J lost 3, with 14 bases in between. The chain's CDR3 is CASSTPLGGYEQYF. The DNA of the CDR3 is TGTGCCAGCAGTACCCCCTTGGGGGGCTACGAGCAGTACTTC.

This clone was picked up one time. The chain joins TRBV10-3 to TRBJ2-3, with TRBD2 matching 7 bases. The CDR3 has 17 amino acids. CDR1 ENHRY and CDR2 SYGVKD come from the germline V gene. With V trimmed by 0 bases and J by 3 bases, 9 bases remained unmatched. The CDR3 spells CAISESPLSGSTDTQYF. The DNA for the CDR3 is TGTGCCATCAGTGAGTCGCCCCTTAGCGGGTCAACAGATACGCAGTATTTT.

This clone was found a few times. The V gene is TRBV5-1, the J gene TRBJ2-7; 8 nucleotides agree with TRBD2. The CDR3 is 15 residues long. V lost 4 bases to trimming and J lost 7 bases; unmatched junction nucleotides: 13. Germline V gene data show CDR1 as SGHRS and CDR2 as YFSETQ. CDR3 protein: CASSLPLAALAEQYF. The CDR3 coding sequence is TGCGCCAGCAGCCTCCCACTAGCGGCCCTGGCGGAGCAGTACTTC.

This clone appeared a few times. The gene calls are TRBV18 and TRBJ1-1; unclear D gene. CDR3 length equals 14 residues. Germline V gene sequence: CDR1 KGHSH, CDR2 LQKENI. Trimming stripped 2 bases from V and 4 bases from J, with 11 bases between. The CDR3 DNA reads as TGTGCCAGCTCACCAGAGGATATGGGCACTGAAGCTTTCTTT. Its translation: CASSPEDMGTEAFF.

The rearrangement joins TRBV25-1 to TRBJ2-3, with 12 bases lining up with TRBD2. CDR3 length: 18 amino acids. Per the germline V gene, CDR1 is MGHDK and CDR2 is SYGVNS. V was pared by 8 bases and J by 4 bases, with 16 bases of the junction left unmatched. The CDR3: CASPPSGRATCHPDTQYF. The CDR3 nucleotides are TGTGCCAGCCCCCCTAGCGGGAGGGCCACGTGTCACCCAGATACGCAGTATTTT.

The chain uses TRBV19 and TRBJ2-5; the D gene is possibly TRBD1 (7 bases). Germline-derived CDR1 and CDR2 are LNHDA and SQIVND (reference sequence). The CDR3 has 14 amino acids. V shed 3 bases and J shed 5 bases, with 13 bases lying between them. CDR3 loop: CASSMQGGRETQYF. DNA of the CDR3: TGTGCCAGTAGTATGCAGGGGGGCCGGGAGACCCAGTACTTC.

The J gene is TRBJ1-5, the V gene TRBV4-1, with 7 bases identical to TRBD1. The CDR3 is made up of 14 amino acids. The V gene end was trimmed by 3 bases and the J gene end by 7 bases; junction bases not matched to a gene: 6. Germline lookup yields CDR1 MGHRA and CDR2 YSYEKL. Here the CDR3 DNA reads TGCGCCAGCAGCCATGAACCACAGGGGCAGCCCCAGCATTTT. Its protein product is CASSHEPQGQPQHF.

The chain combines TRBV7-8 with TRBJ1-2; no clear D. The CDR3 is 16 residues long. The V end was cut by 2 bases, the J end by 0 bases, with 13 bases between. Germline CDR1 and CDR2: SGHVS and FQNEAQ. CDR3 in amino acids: CASSLSGPLANYGYTF. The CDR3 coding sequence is TGTGCCAGCAGCTTATCTGGGCCGCTTGCTAACTATGGCTACACCTTC.

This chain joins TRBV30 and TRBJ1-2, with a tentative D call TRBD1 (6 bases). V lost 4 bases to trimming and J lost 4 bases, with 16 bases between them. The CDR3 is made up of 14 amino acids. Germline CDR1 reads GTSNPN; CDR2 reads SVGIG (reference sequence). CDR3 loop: CAWTVGGGGYGYTF. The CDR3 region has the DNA TGTGCCTGGACCGTGGGGGGGGGCGGCTATGGCTACACCTTC.

The CDR3 loop is CASSLGGQPNTEAFF. The CDR3 DNA follows: TGTGCCAGCAGCCTAGGAGGACAGCCGAACACTGAAGCTTTCTTT. The V and J genes are TRBV7-9 and TRBJ1-1; TRBD1 might be the D (6 bases). CDR1 is SEHNR, CDR2 FQNEAQ, per germline (reference sequence). Trimming pared 5 bases from V and 1 base from J, leaving 14 bases between. CDR3 length equals 15 residues.

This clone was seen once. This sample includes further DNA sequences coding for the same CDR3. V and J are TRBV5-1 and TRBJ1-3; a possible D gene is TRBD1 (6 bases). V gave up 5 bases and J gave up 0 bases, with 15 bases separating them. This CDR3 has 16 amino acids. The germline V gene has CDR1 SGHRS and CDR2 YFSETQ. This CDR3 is CASSPGGLSSGNTIYF. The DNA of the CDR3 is TGCGCCAGCAGTCCCGGGGGGCTGAGCTCTGGAAACACCATATATTTT.

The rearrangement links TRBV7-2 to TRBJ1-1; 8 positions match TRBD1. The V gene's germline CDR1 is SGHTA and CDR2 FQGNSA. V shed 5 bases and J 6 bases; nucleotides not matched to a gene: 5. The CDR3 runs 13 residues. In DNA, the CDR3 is TGTGCCAGCAGCCGAGGACAGGGACCTGAAGCTTTCTTT. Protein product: CASSRGQGPEAFF.

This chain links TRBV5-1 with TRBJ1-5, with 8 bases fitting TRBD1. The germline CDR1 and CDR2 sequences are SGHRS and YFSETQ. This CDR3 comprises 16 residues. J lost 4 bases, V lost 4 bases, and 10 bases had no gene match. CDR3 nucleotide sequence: TGCGCCAGCAGCCCGGGGCAGGGGGCAGGTAATCAGCCCCAGCATTTT. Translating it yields CASSPGQGAGNQPQHF.

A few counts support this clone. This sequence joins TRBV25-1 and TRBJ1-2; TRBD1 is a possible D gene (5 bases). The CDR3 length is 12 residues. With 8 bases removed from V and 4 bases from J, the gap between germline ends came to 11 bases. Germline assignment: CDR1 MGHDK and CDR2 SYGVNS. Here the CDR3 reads CASRGTSYGYTF. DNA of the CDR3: TGTGCCAGCCGCGGGACGAGCTATGGCTACACCTTC.